These T cell receptor beta chains were read from a single sample in a study of regulatory T cells in long-lasting Graves disease. TCRdb analysed the multiplex PCR reads with MiXCR anew, one entry per CDR3 protein. The data show hundreds of thousands of distinct CDR3 sequences, roughly 14% seen once. The sample also formed part of further work on T cells in Graves' hyperthyroidism and ophthalmopathy.

Sequenced material: peripheral blood mononuclear cells (PBMCs), taken at new diagnosis, from a patient treated with antithyroid drugs. Every receptor here comes from a man aged 25-40 years with Graves disease. Both conserved end residues are part of each CDR3.

j_gene: TRBJ1-1; v_gene: TRBV19; len: 12; CDR3aa: CASSIPGAEAFF
j_gene: TRBJ2-5; v_gene: TRBV7-2; len: 15; CDR3aa: CASSLARSRGETQYF
j_gene: TRBJ2-4; v_gene: TRBV11-2; len: 15; CDR3aa: CASSSPAAALGIQYF
j_gene: TRBJ1-5; v_gene: TRBV24-1; len: 14; CDR3aa: CATSDGGLDQPQHF
j_gene: TRBJ2-7; v_gene: TRBV29-1; len: 11; CDR3aa: CSVDRGNEQYF
j_gene: TRBJ1-2; v_gene: TRBV27; len: 13; CDR3aa: CASSPQVLAGYTF
j_gene: TRBJ1-5; v_gene: TRBV2; len: 12; CDR3aa: CASGGGDQPQHF
j_gene: TRBJ1-2; v_gene: TRBV5-4; len: 14; CDR3aa: CASSPQTGNYGYTF
j_gene: TRBJ2-3; v_gene: TRBV12-3/TRBV12-4; len: 15; CDR3aa: CASSFKGSWPDTQYF
j_gene: TRBJ1-1; v_gene: TRBV24-1; len: 16; CDR3aa: CATSDLQGQDAGGAFF
j_gene: TRBJ1-3; v_gene: TRBV7-9; len: 12; CDR3aa: CAKAGAGNTIYF
j_gene: TRBJ2-1; v_gene: TRBV7-3; len: 15; CDR3aa: CASSKGTGLGNEQFF
j_gene: TRBJ2-7; v_gene: TRBV3-1; len: 15; CDR3aa: CASSQGTASSYEQYF
j_gene: TRBJ2-7; v_gene: TRBV19; len: 15; CDR3aa: CASSKTGSPSYEQYF
j_gene: TRBJ2-7; v_gene: TRBV5-1; len: 11; CDR3aa: CASSSAHQQYF
j_gene: TRBJ2-7; v_gene: TRBV20-1; len: 15; CDR3aa: CSAETSERYTYEQYF
j_gene: TRBJ2-2; v_gene: TRBV20-1; len: 14; CDR3aa: CSARWGGNTGELFF
j_gene: TRBJ2-1; v_gene: TRBV19; len: 14; CDR3aa: CASSRHETYNEQFF
j_gene: TRBJ2-2; v_gene: TRBV2; len: 11; CDR3aa: CASRGAGELFF
j_gene: TRBJ2-2; v_gene: TRBV29-1; len: 15; CDR3aa: CSVPQGQGNTGELFF
j_gene: TRBJ2-2; v_gene: TRBV7-8; len: 13; CDR3aa: CASSPLLEGELFF
j_gene: TRBJ2-7; v_gene: TRBV20-1; len: 13; CDR3aa: CSAPSPADGEQYF
j_gene: TRBJ1-2; v_gene: TRBV12-3/TRBV12-4; len: 14; CDR3aa: CASRASGGDYGYTF
j_gene: TRBJ1-2; v_gene: TRBV29-1; len: 14; CDR3aa: CSVAPRGRSYGYTF
j_gene: TRBJ2-7; v_gene: TRBV11-2; len: 13; CDR3aa: CASSSRSAWEQYF
j_gene: TRBJ2-7; v_gene: TRBV6-6; len: 17; CDR3aa: CASSYSASGRTPYEQYF
j_gene: TRBJ1-3; v_gene: TRBV20-1; len: 14; CDR3aa: CSAKPRVSGNTIYF
j_gene: TRBJ2-5; v_gene: TRBV20-1; len: 14; CDR3aa: CSEGAPVGRETQYF
j_gene: TRBJ1-1; v_gene: TRBV5-1; len: 15; CDR3aa: CASSLEVGGRTEAFF
j_gene: TRBJ1-1; v_gene: TRBV6-2/TRBV6-3; len: 14; CDR3aa: CASRTGGAGTEAFF
j_gene: TRBJ1-1; v_gene: TRBV24-1; len: 14; CDR3aa: CATSEAWDGSRAFF
j_gene: TRBJ1-3; v_gene: TRBV7-9; len: 13; CDR3aa: CASWGASGNTIYF
j_gene: TRBJ2-4; v_gene: TRBV18; len: 15; CDR3aa: CASSPLTGASNIQYF
j_gene: TRBJ2-3; v_gene: TRBV30; len: 17; CDR3aa: CAWSKLRTSGSTDTQYF
j_gene: TRBJ2-5; v_gene: TRBV2; len: 13; CDR3aa: CASSGERRETQYF
j_gene: TRBJ2-7; v_gene: TRBV3-1; len: 13; CDR3aa: CASSPLISYEQYF